The T cell receptor (beta chain) described here comes from a study of technical replicates of blood from several donors. Libraries were prepared by immunoSEQ multiplex PCR; TCRdb keeps only in-frame clonotypes and omits some of them. The repertoire consists of 70,000 to 75,000 clones, with roughly 94% occurring once and the leading ten covering roughly 0.26%. Deletions cut 1 base from V and 6 bases from J, with 23 bases between. The CDR3 consists of 18 residues. Per the germline V gene, CDR1 is SGHDT and CDR2 is YYEEEE. The receptor was isolated from a human donor in good health. The specimen was T cells isolated from PBMCs. The J gene is TRBJ2-1, the V gene TRBV5-6; D is possibly TRBD1 (6 bases). In DNA, the CDR3 is TGTGCCAGCAGCTTGCTCAGGGGCAAAATACGGGGCGGCAATGAGCAGTTCTTC. Its translation is CASSLLRGKIRGGNEQFF.